The present entry profiles one TCR beta chain with its context. No antigen is known for it. This entry is derived from a study of identical twins. This CDR3 is built from 17 residues. Trimming left V 5 bases short and J 8 bases short, with 24 bases between. TCRdb reprocessed the 5' RACE reads via MiXCR and lists one record per CDR3 protein. The sample yields around 250,000 distinct CDR3 sequences, about 13% seen once. Study-wide points: Twin sharing of out-of-frame TCR alpha was underestimated by models in monozygotic pairs. Insertions ran lower in abundant cord blood beta clonotypes, though not in memory repertoires.

The same specimen was also included in a second study, on yellow fever vaccine responses in identical twins.

V and J are TRBV12-3 or TRBV12-4 and TRBJ2-2; no firm D call. This sequence was found in a young woman in good health. The sequencing sample was made of memory (CD45RO+) T cells sorted from blood. CDR3: CASSQPQWAAAPGELFF. CDR3 bases: TGTGCCAGCAGTCAACCCCAGTGGGCGGCGGCCCCGGGGGAGCTGTTTTTT.